This T cell receptor (beta chain) was identified in a study of blood T cell repertoires in COVID-19. This CDR3 spans 15 amino acids. V was clipped by 0 bases and J by 2 bases; unmatched bases: 2. Germline V gene lookup returns CDR1 MGHRA and CDR2 YSYEKL. Here immunoSEQ multiplex PCR was the method, and the copy in TCRdb shows in-frame clones only, minus some. Of 200,000 to 300,000 clones in the sample, approximately 86% are singletons; the top ten hold 3.3%. Sequenced input: PBMCs or T cells enriched from blood (not recorded which). The chain couples TRBV4-1 to TRBJ2-7; TRBD2 aligns across 9 bases. This clonotype was sampled from a woman between 35 and 50 years old with acute COVID-19. This chain's CDR3 is CASSQDGGRAYEQYF. In DNA form, the CDR3 reads TGCGCCAGCAGCCAAGATGGCGGGAGGGCCTACGAGCAGTACTTC.